A single T cell receptor (beta chain) is shown here with its context. V lost 2 bases, J lost 9 bases, and 10 bases stayed unmatched. The CDR3 covers 16 residues. CDR1 is SNHLY and CDR2 is FYNNEI in the germline V gene. The sample originates from a study of blood T cell repertoires in COVID-19. Whole-study context: Specimens from acute and convalescent COVID-19 originated in the United States, Italy and Spain. From T cells, B-cell-depleted T cells, or PBMCs came the material, which was cDNA or gDNA.

The protocol was immunoSEQ multiplex PCR, while the TCRdb copy is restricted to in-frame clones and leaves out a portion. The sample shows around 270,000 clones, 84% of them seen only once. V usage is TRBV2 and J usage is TRBJ2-1, with TRBD2 matching over 10 bases. Sample: peripheral blood. The TCR comes from a man aged 55 to 70 with acute or convalescent COVID-19. CDR3 DNA: TGTGCCAGCAGTGAAACGGGGGGACTAGCGAGTGGTGAGCAGTTCTTC. Its translation: CASSETGGLASGEQFF.